The present entry profiles one T cell receptor beta chain with its context. This specimen comes from a study of control samples from healthy donors and cancer patients. Profiling relied on immunoSEQ multiplex PCR, and the TCRdb table lists in-frame clones only, not all of them. The sample yields about 140,000 clones, roughly 92% seen once. The germline CDR1 and CDR2 sequences are GTSNPN and SVGIG (reference sequence). The CDR3 spans 13 residues. With 0 bases removed from V and 3 bases from J, the gap between germline ends came to 6 bases. Sequencing input: blood. The TCR originated in a man in his thirties or forties in good health. The chain joins TRBV30 to TRBJ1-5; no clear D gene. CDR3 sequence (DNA): TGTGCCTGGAGTGTAGCCCACAATCAGCCCCAGCATTTT. This encodes CAWSVAHNQPQHF. The whole variable domain, remainder taken from reference TRBV30 and TRBJ1-5, is SQTIHQWPATLVQPVGSPLSLECTVEGTSNPNLYWYRQAAGRGLQLLFYSVGIGQISSEVPQNLSASRPQDRQFILSSKKLLLSDSGFYLCAWSVAHNQPQHFGDGTRLSIL.